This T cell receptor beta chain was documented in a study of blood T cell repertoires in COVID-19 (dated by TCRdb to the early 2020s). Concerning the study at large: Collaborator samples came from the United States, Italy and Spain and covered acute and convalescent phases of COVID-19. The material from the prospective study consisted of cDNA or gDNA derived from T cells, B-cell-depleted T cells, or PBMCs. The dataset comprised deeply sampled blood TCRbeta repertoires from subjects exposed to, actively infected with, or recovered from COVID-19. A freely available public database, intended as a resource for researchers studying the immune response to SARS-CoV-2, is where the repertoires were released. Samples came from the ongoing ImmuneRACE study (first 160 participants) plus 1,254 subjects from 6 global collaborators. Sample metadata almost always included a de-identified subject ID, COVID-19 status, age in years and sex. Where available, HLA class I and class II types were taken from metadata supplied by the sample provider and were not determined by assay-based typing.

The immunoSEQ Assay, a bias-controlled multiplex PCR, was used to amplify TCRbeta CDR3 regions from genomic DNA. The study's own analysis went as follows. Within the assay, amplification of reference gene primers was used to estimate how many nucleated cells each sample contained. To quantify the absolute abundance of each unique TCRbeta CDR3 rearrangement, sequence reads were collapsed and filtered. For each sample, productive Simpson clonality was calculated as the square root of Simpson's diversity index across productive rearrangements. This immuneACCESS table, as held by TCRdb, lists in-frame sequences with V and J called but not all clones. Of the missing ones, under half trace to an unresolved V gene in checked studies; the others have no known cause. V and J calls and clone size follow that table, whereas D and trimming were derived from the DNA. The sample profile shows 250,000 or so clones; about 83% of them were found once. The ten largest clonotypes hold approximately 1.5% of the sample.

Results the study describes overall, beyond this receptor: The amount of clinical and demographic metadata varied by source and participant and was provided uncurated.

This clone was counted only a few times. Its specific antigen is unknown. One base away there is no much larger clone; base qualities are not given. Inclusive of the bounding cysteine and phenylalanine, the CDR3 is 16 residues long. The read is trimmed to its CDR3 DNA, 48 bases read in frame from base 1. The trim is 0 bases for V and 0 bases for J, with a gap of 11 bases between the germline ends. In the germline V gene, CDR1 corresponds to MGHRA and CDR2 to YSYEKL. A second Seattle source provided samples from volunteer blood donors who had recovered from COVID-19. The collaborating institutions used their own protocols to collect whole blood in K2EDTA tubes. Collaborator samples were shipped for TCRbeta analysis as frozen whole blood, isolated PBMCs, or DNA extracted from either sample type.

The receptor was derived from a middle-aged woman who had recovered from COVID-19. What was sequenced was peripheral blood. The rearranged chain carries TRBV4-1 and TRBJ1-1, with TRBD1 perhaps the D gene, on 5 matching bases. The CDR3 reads CASSQDIQVMNTEAFF. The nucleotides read TGCGCCAGCAGCCAAGACATACAGGTAATGAACACTGAAGCTTTCTTT.